Below are 32 T cell receptor beta chains sequenced from a single sample in a study of identifying expanded T cells in peripheral blood. Profiling relied on immunoSEQ multiplex PCR, and the TCRdb table lists in-frame clones only, not all of them. The sample includes approximately 79,000 clones, 85% to 90% of them seen just once. Specimen: blood. Receptors were obtained from a person aged 18 to 69 in good health.

The rearrangement joins TRBV29-1 to TRBJ2-7, with D possibly matching TRBD1 (6 bases). The germline V gene encodes CDR1 SQVTM and CDR2 ANQGSEA. V gave up 6 bases and J gave up 4 bases, with 22 bases separating them. This CDR3 is built from 15 residues. This CDR3 is CSVQGLIASRYEQYF. CDR3 nucleotide sequence: TGCAGCGTACAGGGTCTGATTGCTAGCAGGTACGAGCAGTACTTC.

The V gene is TRBV6-6, the J gene TRBJ2-7, with 7 bases matching TRBD2. There are 15 residues in the CDR3. The junction had 10 bases not matched to a gene; V was cut back by 5 bases and J by 3 bases. Germline CDR1 MNHNY, CDR2 SVGAGI (reference sequence). CDR3 region: CASSLGLVKGYEQYF. CDR3 sequence (DNA): TGTGCCAGCAGTCTTGGACTAGTGAAGGGCTACGAGCAGTACTTC.

The V gene is TRBV6-5, the J gene TRBJ2-7, with TRBD1 identical over 9 bases. Germline V gives CDR1 MNHEY, CDR2 SVGAGI. The ends lost 8 bases at V and 2 bases at J; junction bases unmatched: 4. The CDR3 has 13 residues. The CDR3 nucleotides read TGTGCCAGCGCCCGGGACAGGGCCTACGAGCAGTACTTC. It translates to CASARDRAYEQYF.

The chain uses TRBV27 and TRBJ2-7; 7 bases fit TRBD1. CDR3 length: 13 amino acids. From germline, CDR1 is MNHEY and CDR2 SMNVEV (reference sequence). V was pared by 6 bases and J by 3 bases, with 5 bases of the junction left unmatched. This CDR3 is CASRRQGLYEQYF. The CDR3 DNA reads TGTGCCAGCAGAAGACAGGGTCTCTACGAGCAGTACTTC.

The V gene is TRBV27, the J gene TRBJ2-1; D is uncertain. Germline V gene data show CDR1 as MNHEY and CDR2 as SMNVEV (reference sequence). The CDR3 has 14 residues. The germline V and J ends were trimmed by 3 bases and 2 bases, with 8 bases remaining between them. The CDR3 protein is CASSFRPPYNEQFF. CDR3 coding DNA: TGTGCCAGCAGTTTCCGACCGCCCTACAATGAGCAGTTCTTC.

The chain uses TRBV6-5 and TRBJ2-7, with a tentative D call TRBD1 (6 bases). Looked up from germline, CDR1 is MNHEY and CDR2 is SVGAGI. Trimming stripped 6 bases from V and 3 bases from J, with 9 bases between. This CDR3 has 12 amino acids. The chain's CDR3 is CASSRTDYEQYF. The CDR3 DNA follows: TGTGCCAGCAGCAGGACAGACTACGAGCAGTACTTC.

The chain recombines TRBV7-8 with TRBJ1-5, with D possibly being TRBD1 (5 bases). In germline, CDR1 is SGHVS, CDR2 FQNEAQ. With 4 bases removed from V and 0 bases from J, the gap between germline ends came to 7 bases. This CDR3 region has 14 residues. CDR3 DNA: TGTGCCAGCAGCTCCGGGGGTAGCAATCAGCCCCAGCATTTT. It translates to CASSSGGSNQPQHF.

The rearrangement links TRBV2 to TRBJ2-7, with 9 bases fitting TRBD2. CDR3 length: 15 residues. Germline trimming cut 7 bases from V and 0 bases from J; bases unmatched to any gene: 7. CDR1 SNHLY and CDR2 FYNNEI come from the germline V gene. The CDR3 DNA is TGTGCCAGCACACCTAGCGGGGTAACCTCCTACGAGCAGTACTTC. The encoded protein is CASTPSGVTSYEQYF.

This sequence joins TRBV5-1 and TRBJ2-7; tentatively, D is TRBD1 (5 bases). This CDR3 contains 14 residues. Trimming pared 3 bases from V and 3 bases from J, leaving 13 bases between. Per germline, CDR1 SGHRS and CDR2 YFSETQ. In DNA form, the CDR3 reads TGCGCCAGCAGCTGGGGCAGTACTAACTACGAGCAGTACTTC. It codes for CASSWGSTNYEQYF.

The V call is TRBV5-4, the J call TRBJ2-7, with D possibly matching TRBD1 (6 bases). The V gene's germline CDR1 is SGHNT and CDR2 YYREEE (reference sequence). CDR3 size: 14 residues. V was pared by 0 bases and J by 5 bases, with 12 bases between. The CDR3: CASSLAGRGNEQYF. Written as DNA, the CDR3 is TGTGCCAGCAGCTTGGCTGGCAGGGGAAACGAGCAGTACTTC.

This clone is a singleton in its sample. This chain joins TRBV5-1 and TRBJ2-7; D is undetermined. V was clipped by 4 bases and J by 3 bases, with 8 bases between them. The germline gives CDR1 SGHRS, CDR2 YFSETQ. CDR3 length equals 12 residues. The CDR3 DNA reads TGCGCCAGCAGCGCAAACAGCTACGAGCAGTACTTC. It yields the protein CASSANSYEQYF.

This clone is a singleton in its sample. One junction end disagrees with the germline gene, perhaps due to a read error. The chain carries TRBV7-7 and TRBJ2-5; D is unresolved. This CDR3 comprises 12 residues. Germline V gives CDR1 SSHAT, CDR2 FNYEAQ (reference sequence). CDR3 nucleotide sequence: TGTGCTAGCAGCTTGGATGGAGAGACCCAGTACTTC. Its protein is CASSLDGETQYF.

The sample holds a few counts of this clone. V usage is TRBV7-2 and J usage is TRBJ2-3; 7 nucleotides match TRBD2. Per the germline V gene, CDR1 is SGHTA and CDR2 is FQGNSA. The V and J ends lost 6 bases and 3 bases, in that order; junction bases with no gene match: 12. The CDR3 has 16 residues. CDR3 in amino acids: CASSAVGGRLTDTQYF. The CDR3 DNA reads TGTGCCAGCAGTGCAGTGGGAGGGCGGTTGACAGATACGCAGTATTTT.

This clone was observed a single time. The V gene is TRBV29-1, the J gene TRBJ2-4; maybe TRBD1 (5 bases). Trimming removed 6 bases from V and 0 bases from J, with 27 bases in between. The CDR3 has 19 residues. In germline, CDR1 is SQVTM, CDR2 ANQGSEA. CDR3 nucleotides: TGCAGCGTCGAGAGTACAGGATCGGACCACCACATAGCCAAAAACATTCAGTACTTC. Its protein product is CSVESTGSDHHIAKNIQYF.

Only one count was recorded for this clone. The chain employs TRBV19 and TRBJ2-2, with 11 bases lining up with TRBD2. After removal of 4 bases from V and 2 bases from J, the junction contained 3 bases not matched to a gene. This CDR3 region has 16 residues. Germline CDR1 LNHDA, CDR2 SQIVND (reference sequence). The CDR3 nucleotides are TGTGCCAGTAGTACTCTAGCGGGAGGTAACACCGGGGAGCTGTTTTTT. The encoded protein is CASSTLAGGNTGELFF.

The chain links TRBV18 to TRBJ2-1; possibly TRBD1 or TRBD2 for D (5 bases each). CDR1 is KGHSH, CDR2 LQKENI, per germline. This CDR3 region has 13 residues. Trimming shortened V by 6 bases and J by 6 bases, and 12 bases separated the two germline ends. CDR3 nucleotides: TGTGCCAGCTCCCTCGGGACCGGCAATGAGCAGTTCTTC. This translates into CASSLGTGNEQFF.

CDR3 nucleotides: TGCGCCAGCAGCCAAGTATGGACAGCAACTAATGAAAAACTGTTTTTT. It codes for CASSQVWTATNEKLFF. The chain combines TRBV4-1 with TRBJ1-4; TRBD1 might be the D (6 bases). CDR3 length: 16 residues. Trimming shortened V by 1 base and J by 0 bases, and 9 bases separated the two germline ends. Germline V gene sequence: CDR1 MGHRA, CDR2 YSYEKL.

The chain is built from TRBV7-3 and TRBJ2-7; TRBD1 matches at 7 bases. This CDR3 is 13 amino acids long. V lost 5 bases and J lost 7; bases outside the gene matches: 8. Germline lookup yields CDR1 SGHTA and CDR2 FQGTGA. The DNA of the CDR3 is TGTGCCAGCAGCCAGAACCCAGGGGGTGAGCAGTACTTC. Residues: CASSQNPGGEQYF.

This chain uses TRBV18 with TRBJ2-6; 7 nucleotides line up with TRBD1. The CDR3 runs to 15 residues. CDR1 and CDR2 (germline): KGHSH, LQKENI. The V segment lost 3 bases and the J segment 2 bases; nucleotides outside the gene matches: 1. The CDR3 sequence is CASSPGTAGANVLTF. Here the CDR3 DNA reads TGTGCCAGCTCACCCGGGACAGCTGGGGCCAACGTCCTGACTTTC.

The chain uses TRBV1 and TRBJ1-2. TRBV1 is a pseudogene. This CDR3 is built from 13 residues. The CDR3 sequence is CTSSRRGGAGYTF. CDR3 DNA: TGCACCAGCAGCAGGAGGGGGGGCGCGGGCTACACCTTC.

This clone was seen a handful of times. CDR3 in amino acids: CASSVTGMSGYTF. The CDR3 nucleotides read TGTGCCAGCAGTGTTACAGGGATGAGTGGCTACACCTTC. The V and J genes are TRBV2 and TRBJ1-2, with D possibly matching TRBD1 (6 bases). Germline values: CDR1 SNHLY, CDR2 FYNNEI. Between the trimmed V and J ends, which lost 4 bases and 7 bases, there was a span of 13 bases. This CDR3 region has 13 residues.

The chain joins TRBV5-4 to TRBJ1-2, with D tentatively TRBD1 (5 bases). Trimming removed 0 bases at V and 5 bases at J, with 14 bases between. This CDR3 has 15 residues. Germline assignment: CDR1 SGHNT and CDR2 YYREEE (reference sequence). CDR3 in amino acids: CASSLAPGGWYGYTF. CDR3 DNA: TGTGCCAGCAGCTTGGCCCCGGGGGGTTGGTATGGCTACACCTTC.

This chain joins TRBV7-6 and TRBJ2-5; D uncertain. V was pared by 2 bases and J by 7 bases, with 11 bases between. This CDR3 is 13 amino acids long. Germline V gene lookup returns CDR1 SGHVS and CDR2 FNYEAQ. The CDR3 DNA is TGTGCCAGCAGCTTATATAGCCCGGGGACCCAGTACTTC. Translating gives CASSLYSPGTQYF.

The rearrangement uses TRBV28 and TRBJ2-1; D uncertain. The CDR3 runs 12 residues. Germline CDR1 reads MDHEN; CDR2 reads SYDVKM. Trimming took off 7 bases at V and 9 bases at J, with 13 bases between the two ends. In nucleotides, the CDR3 is TGTGCCAGCACCCCCGGGCCCCGTGAGCAGTTCTTC. It codes for CASTPGPREQFF.

CDR3 DNA: TGCGCCAGCGTGGGGGGCGGAGGCCAAGAGACCCAGTACTTC. Protein sequence: CASVGGGGQETQYF. V usage is TRBV5-1 and J usage is TRBJ2-5, with D perhaps being TRBD1 or TRBD2 (6 bases each). The CDR3 is 14 residues long. Looked up from germline, CDR1 is SGHRS and CDR2 is YFSETQ. V lost 7 bases and J 1 base, leaving 14 bases between the germline ends.

The V gene is TRBV4-3, the J gene TRBJ2-1; a weak D match, TRBD1 (5 bases). Trimming took off 4 bases at V and 6 bases at J, with 16 bases between the two ends. Germline assignment: CDR1 LGHNA and CDR2 YSLEER. The length of the CDR3 is 15 residues. The CDR3 DNA sequence: TGCGCCAGCAGCCCCGAAAAGGGGCTGGTCAATGAGCAGTTCTTC. Translating it yields CASSPEKGLVNEQFF.

The rearrangement links TRBV13 to TRBJ1-2; D call uncertain. Per germline, CDR1 PRHDT and CDR2 FYEKMQ (reference sequence). This CDR3 is 12 amino acids long. V lost 4 bases and J 8 bases, leaving 11 bases between the germline ends. In DNA form, the CDR3 reads TGTGCCAGCAGCTCGCCATTGTACGGCTACACCTTC. The encoded protein is CASSSPLYGYTF.

The V and J genes are TRBV10-2 and TRBJ2-7, with 7 bases aligning to TRBD2. Germline V gives CDR1 WSHSY, CDR2 SAAADI. CDR3 length: 16 amino acids. The V and J ends lost 4 bases and 5 bases, in that order; junction bases with no gene match: 14. CDR3 loop: CASSGPMTSSGNEQYF. The CDR3 coding sequence is TGCGCCAGCAGTGGACCGATGACTAGCTCGGGCAACGAGCAGTACTTC.

The V and J genes are TRBV12-5 and TRBJ1-2; TRBD1 might be the D (5 bases). With 2 bases removed from V and 4 bases from J, the gap between germline ends came to 20 bases. The CDR3 totals 17 residues. Per germline, CDR1 LGHNT and CDR2 FRNRAP. This CDR3 is CASGLTPKLQGGYGYTF. The CDR3 DNA is TGTGCTAGTGGTTTGACCCCCAAGCTTCAGGGAGGCTATGGCTACACCTTC.

The V gene is TRBV28, the J gene TRBJ1-5; 7 positions agree with TRBD1. Germline assignment: CDR1 MDHEN and CDR2 SYDVKM. The V segment lost 6 bases and the J segment 4 bases; nucleotides outside the gene matches: 6. The CDR3 covers 14 residues. DNA of the CDR3: TGTGCCAGCAGCCTTCAACAGGGGAATCAGCCCCAGCATTTT. Residues: CASSLQQGNQPQHF.

The sample holds a few counts of this clone. V is TRBV27 and J is TRBJ1-2; possibly TRBD1 for D (6 bases). The germline V gene has CDR1 MNHEY and CDR2 SMNVEV (reference sequence). CDR3 length: 15 amino acids. V dropped 5 bases and J dropped 7 bases, with 20 bases sitting between them. The CDR3 DNA reads as TGTGCCAGCAGTCCACACAGGGAAGGGGGTCTTGGCTACACCTTC. Its protein product is CASSPHREGGLGYTF.

This chain connects TRBV7-6 to TRBJ2-3, with D hard to call. Trimming left V 0 bases short and J 8 bases short, with 9 bases between. CDR1 SGHVS and CDR2 FNYEAQ come from the germline V gene. The CDR3 has 13 amino acids. The CDR3: CASSLAARGTQYF. The CDR3 DNA reads TGTGCCAGCAGCTTAGCAGCCCGCGGTACGCAGTATTTT.